The sequence of this T cell receptor (beta chain) was determined in a study of blood T cell repertoires in COVID-19 (dated by TCRdb to between 2020 and 2021). About the study as a whole: Samples covering the acute and convalescent phases of COVID-19 were provided by collaborators in the United States, Italy and Spain. A freely available public database, intended as a resource for researchers studying the immune response to SARS-CoV-2, is where the repertoires were released. Where HLA class I and class II types were available, the types were taken from metadata supplied by the sample provider, not from assay-based typing. Samples came from the ongoing ImmuneRACE study (first 160 participants) plus 1,254 subjects from 6 global collaborators. The material from the prospective study consisted of cDNA or gDNA derived from T cells, B-cell-depleted T cells, or PBMCs. Deeply sampled blood TCRbeta repertoires from subjects exposed to, actively infected with, or recovered from COVID-19 were included in the dataset. A de-identified subject ID, COVID-19 status, age in years and sex were almost always included in the sample metadata. What the study reported, not specific to this receptor: Clinical and demographic metadata were provided uncurated, with the amount varying by source and participant.

The immunoSEQ Assay, a bias-controlled multiplex PCR, was used to amplify TCRbeta CDR3 regions from genomic DNA. The authors' analysis ran thus. Within the assay, amplification of reference gene primers was used to estimate how many nucleated cells each sample contained. To quantify the absolute abundance of each unique TCRbeta CDR3 rearrangement, sequence reads were collapsed and filtered. For each sample, productive Simpson clonality was calculated as the square root of Simpson's diversity index across productive rearrangements. In TCRdb, the immuneACCESS table is reduced to in-frame sequences with V and J assigned. These tables do not hold every clone; where another copy was compared, an unresolved V gene accounts for under half, and the others remain unexplained. Clone size and V and J calls were adopted from that table, with D and trimming inferred from the DNA. The sample contains about 180,000 clones, about 79% of them found a single time. Of the sample, roughly 28% falls within the top ten clones.

The collaborating institutions used their own protocols to collect whole blood in K2EDTA tubes. For TCRbeta analysis, collaborator samples were shipped as frozen whole blood, as isolated PBMCs, or as DNA extracted from either sample type. The germline V gene specifies MNHEY as CDR1 and SVGAGI as CDR2. V and J are truncated by 6 bases and 1 base respectively, leaving an intervening sequence of 7 bases. Reading from cysteine to phenylalanine, the CDR3 counts 13 amino acids. The CDR3 DNA has 39 bases and is translated from base 1. With respect to this clone: No cognate antigen has been identified for it. No base quality values were provided; no much bigger clone lies one nucleotide off.

This TCR came from a woman between 65 and 79 years old with acute or convalescent COVID-19. Recombination joined TRBV6-5 with TRBJ2-1; the D gene is unclear. The sample was peripheral blood. The DNA is as follows: TGTGCCAGCAGCTTAACTTCCTACAATGAGCAGTTCTTC. Its translation is CASSLTSYNEQFF.